Here is one TCR beta chain with its context. TCRdb's copy holds only in-frame clones and misses some; the assay was immunoSEQ multiplex PCR. This table holds around 60,000 clones, 93% found once. The data were taken from a study of T cell changes during pregnancy in multiple sclerosis. This CDR3 contains 17 residues. V trimming: 4 bases; J trimming: 1 base; junction bases outside the gene matches: 5. Germline CDR1 and CDR2: WNHNN and SYGVQD (reference sequence). The TCR was taken from a female donor with multiple sclerosis, enrolled in a pregnancy study. The material sequenced was peripheral blood, taken after pregnancy. This sequence joins TRBV10-1 and TRBJ2-2; 11 positions match TRBD2. CDR3 nucleotides: TGCGCCAGCAGTGGGGATACTAGCGGGGGGAACACCGGGGAGCTGTTTTTT. Translation gives CASSGDTSGGNTGELFF.